This T cell receptor (beta chain) was documented in a study of shared clonotypes between healthy human individuals. On the study more broadly: Researchers assigned three CD4 naive, three CD4 memory, two CD8 naive and one CD8 memory plate to each donor.

V was pared by 1 base and J by 0 bases, with 7 bases between. Germline CDR1 reads SGHAT; CDR2 reads FQDESV (reference sequence). There are 15 residues in the CDR3. In the naive CD8 group, cells lacked CD45RO and were positively selected for CCR7, so terminally differentiated effector memory CD45RA+ cells were left out. Study conclusions and caveats: Sampling involved blood alone; tissue repertoires likely differ. Rarefaction curves obtained for sorted subsets showed sequencing incomplete despite large depth.

Authors' data handling: ImmunoSEQ supplied junction-only sequences lacking quality scores, so filtering was different. The table came from immunoSEQ multiplex PCR; TCRdb's copy has only in-frame clones and leaves some out. V, J and clone size are those of that table, while D and trimming were read from the DNA. The sample comprises a few hundred thousand clones, around 95% of which are singletons, and about 0.11% rests with the top ten. Concerning this clone: Its antigen is currently unknown.

The chain joins TRBV11-1 to TRBJ2-1; no clear D. The sample taken for sequencing was naive CD8+ T cells sorted from blood. This sequence originates from a woman aged 30 to 39 in good health. CDR3 bases: TGTGCCAGCAGCTTAGGTCTCAGCTCCTACAATGAGCAGTTCTTC. Translation gives CASSLGLSSYNEQFF.